The next 18 T cell receptor beta chains were all read from a single sample in a study of cytomegalovirus exposure and HLA in healthy donors. The primer mix had 60 Vbeta and 13 Jbeta primers. Assay used: immunoSEQ multiplex PCR; TCRdb lists only in-frame clones, some missing. The table includes 160,000 or so clones, just under 80% detected once. Sequencing input: PBMCs. The receptors were sampled from a woman in her forties or fifties in good health and CMV-seronegative.

The J gene is TRBJ1-2, the V gene TRBV12-5; D not resolved. CDR3 length: 14 amino acids. V lost 1 base to trimming and J lost 6 bases, with 12 bases between them. Germline values: CDR1 LGHNT, CDR2 FRNRAP. Here the CDR3 reads CASGLGYGLDGYTF. Here the CDR3 DNA reads TGTGCTAGTGGTTTGGGATACGGGTTAGATGGCTACACCTTC.

This clone has only one observation. The chain recombines TRBV10-3 with TRBJ2-3, with 9 bases lining up with TRBD1. V lost 6 bases to trimming and J lost 1 base; unmatched junction nucleotides: 5. The CDR3 is 15 amino acids. Germline-derived CDR1 and CDR2 are ENHRY and SYGVKD. As DNA, the CDR3 is TGTGCCATCAGCGAAAGACAGGGGGGCACAGATACGCAGTATTTT. Amino acid sequence: CAISERQGGTDTQYF.

This chain links TRBV10-3 with TRBJ2-7, with 13 bases aligning to TRBD2. CDR1 ENHRY and CDR2 SYGVKD come from the germline V gene. The V and J ends lost 6 bases and 3 bases, in that order; junction bases with no gene match: 11. The CDR3 runs to 17 residues. The CDR3 region is CAIRDSTSGGLRYEQYF. The CDR3 region has the DNA TGTGCCATCAGGGACTCGACTAGCGGGGGGCTTCGCTACGAGCAGTACTTC.

The CDR3 sequence is CASSSPTGWEETQYF. CDR3 nucleotide sequence: TGTGCCAGCAGTTCCCCGACAGGGTGGGAGGAGACCCAGTACTTC. The chain combines TRBV28 with TRBJ2-5; 7 nucleotides match TRBD1. Germline CDR1 reads MDHEN; CDR2 reads SYDVKM. The CDR3 length is 15 residues. Trimming removed 4 bases from V and 5 bases from J; junction bases left unmatched: 10.

This clone was recorded only once. The chain employs TRBV5-1 and TRBJ1-1; 10 positions agree with TRBD1. The CDR3 consists of 14 residues. The germline gives CDR1 SGHRS, CDR2 YFSETQ. V lost 6 bases to trimming and J lost 5 bases; unmatched junction nucleotides: 7. CDR3 protein: CASNRDRGGTEAFF. In nucleotides, the CDR3 is TGCGCCAGCAACCGGGACAGGGGTGGAACTGAAGCTTTCTTT.

The table lists this clone with a few counts. The chain links TRBV28 to TRBJ2-1; 14 bases align to TRBD2. This CDR3 is built from 18 residues. The V gene end was trimmed by 7 bases and the J gene end by 5 bases; junction bases not matched to a gene: 13. The germline V gene encodes CDR1 MDHEN and CDR2 SYDVKM. The CDR3 protein is CASKRGLAGARWDNEQFF. CDR3 coding DNA: TGTGCCAGCAAAAGGGGACTAGCGGGAGCTCGGTGGGACAATGAGCAGTTCTTC. The entire variable domain, with the rest obtained from reference TRBV28 and TRBJ2-1, is as follows: DVKVTQSSRYLVKRTGEKVFLECVQDMDHENMFWYRQDPGLGLRLIYFSYDVKMKEKGDIPEGYSVSREKKERFSLILESASTNQTSMYLCASKRGLAGARWDNEQFFGPGTRLTVL.

This clone appeared once. The J gene is TRBJ1-2, the V gene TRBV19; weak D call: TRBD1 (5 bases). The germline gives CDR1 LNHDA, CDR2 SQIVND (reference sequence). The CDR3 has 12 residues. Trimming removed 8 bases from V and 2 bases from J, with 9 bases in between. This CDR3 is CASETENYGYTF. The CDR3 DNA reads as TGTGCCAGTGAGACAGAAAACTATGGCTACACCTTC.

The chain is built from TRBV9 and TRBJ2-3, with unresolved D. Germline CDR1 SGDLS, CDR2 YYNGEE. Trimming cost V 1 base and J 2 bases, with 5 bases left between them. The CDR3 runs 13 residues. CDR3 loop: CASSVPNTDTQYF. The CDR3 DNA follows: TGTGCCAGCAGCGTACCAAACACAGATACGCAGTATTTT.

The gene calls are TRBV23-1 and TRBJ1-1; weak D call: TRBD1 (6 bases). TRBV23-1 is an ORF for which the function is uncertain. Trimming removed 6 bases at V and 9 bases at J, with 20 bases between. This CDR3 is built from 14 residues. The DNA of the CDR3 is TGCGCCAGCAGCCTCTTCTTCGACAGGTCGAAAGCTTTCTTT. This sequence encodes CASSLFFDRSKAFF.

A few counts support this clone. V and J are TRBV19 and TRBJ2-7; weak D call: TRBD1 (5 bases). Looked up from germline, CDR1 is LNHDA and CDR2 is SQIVND (reference sequence). This CDR3 spans 15 amino acids. Trimming pared 3 bases from V and 0 bases from J, leaving 12 bases between. The CDR3 region is CASSIRTSYSYEQYF. The CDR3 DNA follows: TGTGCCAGTAGTATCAGGACATCCTACTCCTACGAGCAGTACTTC. The whole variable domain, remainder taken from reference TRBV19 and TRBJ2-7, is DGGITQSPKYLFRKEGQNVTLSCEQNLNHDAMYWYRQDPGQGLRLIYYSQIVNDFQKGDIAEGYSVSREKKESFPLTVTSAQKNPTAFYLCASSIRTSYSYEQYFGPGTRLTVT.

The rearrangement links TRBV6-4 to TRBJ1-5, with TRBD1 as a possible D gene (5 bases). Trimming stripped 4 bases from V and 0 bases from J, with 13 bases between. Germline loops: CDR1 MRHNA, CDR2 SNTAGT. The CDR3 totals 16 residues. The CDR3, as DNA: TGTGCCAGCAGTGCCCGGACATTTTTTAGCAATCAGCCCCAGCATTTT. Amino acid sequence: CASSARTFFSNQPQHF.

This clone was counted between two and nine times. The J gene is TRBJ2-7, the V gene TRBV11-2; the match to TRBD1 covers 8 bases. Trimming took 5 bases from V and 0 from J; bases not matched to a gene: 6. The CDR3 is made up of 15 amino acids. From germline, CDR1 is SGHAT and CDR2 FQNNGV. The CDR3 spells CASSHPGTGSYEQYF. In DNA form, the CDR3 reads TGTGCCAGCAGCCATCCCGGGACAGGCTCCTACGAGCAGTACTTC.

In this sample, this clone turned up once. J is TRBJ1-6 and V is TRBV2; perhaps TRBD1 as D (5 bases). Germline CDR1 and CDR2: SNHLY and FYNNEI. The CDR3 is made up of 15 amino acids. V shed 4 bases and J shed 10 bases, with 17 bases lying between them. CDR3 DNA: TGTGCCAGCAGTGCTTTAACTCAGGGTGGGTCACCCCTCCACTTT. It is translated as CASSALTQGGSPLHF.

This clone occurred a few times. CDR3 in amino acids: CASSLVYISGNTIYF. DNA of the CDR3: TGCGCCAGCAGCTTGGTGTATATCTCTGGAAACACCATATATTTT. The rearrangement uses TRBV5-1 and TRBJ1-3; no clear D gene. Trimming removed 0 bases at V and 0 bases at J, with 7 bases between. The germline gives CDR1 SGHRS, CDR2 YFSETQ. The CDR3 is made up of 15 amino acids.

The rearrangement uses TRBV9 and TRBJ1-2; D perhaps matches TRBD1 (6 bases). The CDR3 has 14 amino acids. Germline V gene lookup returns CDR1 SGDLS and CDR2 YYNGEE. Between the trimmed V and J ends, which lost 4 bases and 3 bases, there was a span of 13 bases. The CDR3: CASSTLQGDYGYTF. The CDR3 bases are TGTGCCAGCAGCACCTTACAGGGTGACTATGGCTACACCTTC.

The chain combines TRBV7-3 with TRBJ2-1; 14 bases agree with TRBD2. Per the germline V gene, CDR1 is SGHTA and CDR2 is FQGTGA. The ends lost 5 bases at V and 2 bases at J; junction bases unmatched: 17. This CDR3 is built from 21 residues. The CDR3 nucleotides are TGTGCCAGCAGCCAACCAAAGACCGGGACTAGCGGGAGCCATACCTACAATGAGCAGTTCTTC. This gives the protein CASSQPKTGTSGSHTYNEQFF.

J is TRBJ1-1 and V is TRBV14; the D is unclear. Trimming stripped 4 bases from V and 7 bases from J, with 13 bases between. The CDR3 length is 13 residues. CDR1 is SGHDN, CDR2 FVKESK, per germline. CDR3 sequence reads: CASSPRVAGEAFF. The CDR3 DNA sequence: TGTGCCAGCAGCCCTAGGGTCGCGGGTGAAGCTTTCTTT.

The CDR3 here is CASSQLRGGQTLSSGNTIYF. CDR3 bases: TGCGCCAGCAGCCAACTCCGGGGGGGGCAAACCTTATCTAGTGGAAACACCATATATTTT. This chain links TRBV4-1 with TRBJ1-3; possible D gene TRBD1, 6 bases. V was shortened by 2 bases and J by 3 bases, with 26 bases between the two germline ends. The CDR3 consists of 20 residues. Germline CDR1 reads MGHRA; CDR2 reads YSYEKL.